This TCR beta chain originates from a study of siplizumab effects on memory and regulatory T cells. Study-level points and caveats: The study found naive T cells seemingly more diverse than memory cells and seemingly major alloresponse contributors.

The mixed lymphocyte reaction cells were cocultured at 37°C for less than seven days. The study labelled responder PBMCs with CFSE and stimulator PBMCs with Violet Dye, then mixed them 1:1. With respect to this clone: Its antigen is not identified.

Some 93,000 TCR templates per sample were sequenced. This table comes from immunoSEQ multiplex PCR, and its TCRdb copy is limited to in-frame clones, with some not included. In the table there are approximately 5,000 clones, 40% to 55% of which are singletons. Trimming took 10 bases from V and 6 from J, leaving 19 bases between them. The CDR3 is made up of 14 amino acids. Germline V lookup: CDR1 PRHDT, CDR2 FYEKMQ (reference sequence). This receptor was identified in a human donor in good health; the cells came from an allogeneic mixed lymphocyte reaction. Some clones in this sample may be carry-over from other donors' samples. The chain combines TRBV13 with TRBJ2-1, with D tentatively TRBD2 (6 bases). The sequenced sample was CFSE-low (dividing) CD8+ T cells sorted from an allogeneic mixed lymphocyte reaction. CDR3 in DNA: TGTGCCACCCCTATCTCCGGGAGTTTCAATGAGCAGTTCTTC. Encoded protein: CATPISGSFNEQFF.